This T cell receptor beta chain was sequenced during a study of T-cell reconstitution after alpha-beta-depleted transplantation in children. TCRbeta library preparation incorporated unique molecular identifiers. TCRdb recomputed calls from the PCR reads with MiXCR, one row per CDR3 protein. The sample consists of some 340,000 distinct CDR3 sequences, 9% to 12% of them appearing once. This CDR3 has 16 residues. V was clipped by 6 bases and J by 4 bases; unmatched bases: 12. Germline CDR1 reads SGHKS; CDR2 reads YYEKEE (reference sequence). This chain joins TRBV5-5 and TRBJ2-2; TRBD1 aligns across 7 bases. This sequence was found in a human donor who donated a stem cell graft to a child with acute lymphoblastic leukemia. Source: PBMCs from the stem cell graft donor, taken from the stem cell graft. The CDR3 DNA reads TGTGCCAGCACCCTTGGGAGACAGGGCGTCACCGGGGAGCTGTTTTTT. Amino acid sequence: CASTLGRQGVTGELFF.